Each of the 13 T cell receptor beta chains below was sequenced from the same sample in a study of blood T cells in healthy people across ages. PCR was performed a second time for about 7 to 12 cycles using a sample-barcoded 5' primer and a J-beta primer mix. TCRdb reprocessed the 5' RACE reads via MiXCR and lists one record per CDR3 protein. The repertoire has about 1.7 million distinct CDR3 sequences, 25% to 30% of them found once; the top ten carry roughly 8%. The sample was blood. Receptors originate from a woman aged 25 to 39 in good health.

This chain joins TRBV20-1 and TRBJ2-1, with 7 nucleotides matching TRBD2. V dropped 0 bases and J dropped 4; count of bases not matched to a gene: 15. The CDR3 sequence is 18 residues long. In germline, CDR1 is DFQATT, CDR2 SNEGSKA (reference sequence). The CDR3 bases are TGCAGTGCTAGAGACCCCGGGGTAGGAGCGGGGATATACAATGAGCAGTTCTTC. Its translation: CSARDPGVGAGIYNEQFF.

This clonotype has a count of ten or more. This chain uses TRBV24-1 with TRBJ2-1; D is unclear. This CDR3 is built from 12 residues. Trimming removed 4 bases from V and 8 bases from J, with 8 bases in between. Germline CDR1 KGHDR, CDR2 SFDVKD. CDR3 in DNA: TGTGCCACCAGTGACCGCGGCGATGAGCAGTTCTTC. Its translation: CATSDRGDEQFF.

The V gene is TRBV5-1, the J gene TRBJ1-1; TRBD1 aligns across 7 bases. CDR1 is SGHRS, CDR2 YFSETQ, per germline. The length of the CDR3 is 14 residues. V lost 3 bases and J lost 5; bases outside the gene matches: 7. CDR3 in amino acids: CASSWGTTGTEAFF. The CDR3 nucleotides are TGCGCCAGCAGCTGGGGAACGACAGGGACTGAAGCTTTCTTT.

This clonotype was counted at least ten times. The chain is built from TRBV27 and TRBJ2-7; 11 nucleotides align to TRBD2. The germline gives CDR1 MNHEY, CDR2 SMNVEV (reference sequence). Unmatched junction bases numbered 11, after V lost 5 bases and J lost 2 bases. This CDR3 is built from 17 residues. CDR3 coding DNA: TGTGCCAGCAGTCAGGTAGCGGGGGGGCCTCGACCCTACGAGCAGTACTTC. Encoded protein: CASSQVAGGPRPYEQYF.

The rearrangement uses TRBV28 and TRBJ2-5; D call uncertain. Per the germline V gene, CDR1 is MDHEN and CDR2 is SYDVKM. The CDR3 is 14 amino acids. Between the trimmed V and J ends, which lost 1 base and 11 bases, there was a span of 17 bases. The chain's CDR3 is CASSLFNLGNEQYF. CDR3 nucleotides: TGTGCCAGCAGTTTATTTAACTTAGGCAATGAGCAGTACTTC. Drawing the rest from reference TRBV28 and TRBJ2-5, the complete variable domain is DVKVTQSSRYLVKRTGEKVFLECVQDMDHENMFWYRQDPGLGLRLIYFSYDVKMKEKGDIPEGYSVSREKKERFSLILESASTNQTSMYLCASSLFNLGNEQYFGPGTRLLVL.

The V gene is TRBV6-2 or TRBV6-3, the J gene TRBJ2-1, with 8 bases lining up with TRBD2. The CDR3 has 15 residues. Germline CDR1 and CDR2: MNHEY and SVGEGT. The ends lost 7 bases at V and 8 bases at J; junction bases unmatched: 13. The CDR3 coding sequence is TGTGCCAGCAATACAGTAGCGGGGAGGGCCTATGAGCAGTTCTTC. Amino acids: CASNTVAGRAYEQFF.

J is TRBJ2-4 and V is TRBV3-1; 7 bases match TRBD2. The J call may be in error: the DNA end matches TRBJ2-5 better. This CDR3 spans 15 amino acids. CDR1 and CDR2 (germline): LGHDT, YNNKEL (reference sequence). The CDR3 nucleotides are TGTGCCAGCAGCCAAGGTTCCGGGACTACAGAGACCCAGTACTTC. Translating gives CASSQGSGTTETQYF.

On this clonotype itself: One end of the junction does not line up with germline, which may come from a read error. The chain has TRBV13 and TRBJ2-2, with 8 bases that match TRBD1. Germline CDR1 reads PRHDT; CDR2 reads FYEKMQ (reference sequence). The CDR3 is 17 residues long. The CDR3 nucleotides are TGTGCCAGCAGCCCGAACGACAGGGGCCCGAAGACCGGGGAGCTGTTTTTT. This translates into CASSPNDRGPKTGELFF.

The chain recombines TRBV28 with TRBJ1-3, with TRBD1 identical over 7 bases. CDR1 and CDR2 from the germline V gene are MDHEN and SYDVKM. Unmatched junction bases numbered 2, after V lost 6 bases and J lost 0 bases. The CDR3 length is 14 residues. The CDR3: CASRNRGSGNTIYF. CDR3 nucleotides: TGTGCCAGCAGAAACAGGGGCTCTGGAAACACCATATATTTT. Looking up the rest from reference TRBV28 and TRBJ1-3 gives the full variable domain: DVKVTQSSRYLVKRTGEKVFLECVQDMDHENMFWYRQDPGLGLRLIYFSYDVKMKEKGDIPEGYSVSREKKERFSLILESASTNQTSMYLCASRNRGSGNTIYFGEGSWLTVV.

The gene calls are TRBV24-1 and TRBJ1-3, with unresolved D. This CDR3 has 15 residues. Germline values: CDR1 KGHDR, CDR2 SFDVKD. V lost 1 base to trimming and J lost 5 bases, with 11 bases between them. The CDR3 spells CATSDFTWARNTIYF. The CDR3, as DNA: TGTGCCACCAGTGATTTTACGTGGGCCAGAAACACCATATATTTT.

V usage is TRBV10-3 and J usage is TRBJ2-3; maybe TRBD2 (5 bases). Trimming cost V 0 bases and J 4 bases, with 8 bases left between them. Germline CDR1 reads ENHRY; CDR2 reads SYGVKD. The CDR3 is 14 amino acids. CDR3 protein: CAISESTSPDTQYF. In DNA, the CDR3 is TGTGCCATCAGTGAGTCCACTAGTCCAGATACGCAGTATTTT.

This clonotype was found a few times. The chain is built from TRBV7-2 and TRBJ1-1; D not resolved. Trimming stripped 6 bases from V and 4 bases from J, with 6 bases between. The CDR3 is made up of 11 amino acids. From germline, CDR1 is SGHTA and CDR2 FQGNSA. This CDR3 is CASSPLTEAFF. For the CDR3, the DNA is TGTGCCAGCAGTCCCCTCACTGAAGCTTTCTTT. Supplemented by reference TRBV7-2 and TRBJ1-1, the full variable domain reads GAGVSQSPSNKVTEKGKDVELRCDPISGHTALYWYRQSLGQGLEFLIYFQGNSAPDKSGLPSDRFSAERTGGSVSTLTIQRTQQEDSAVYLCASSPLTEAFFGQGTRLTVV.

This clonotype was found a few times. The CDR3 DNA follows: TGTGCCAGCAGTGTGACAGGGAACCCGAACACTGAAGCTTTCTTT. This sequence encodes CASSVTGNPNTEAFF. This chain uses TRBV6-1 with TRBJ1-1; 7 positions match TRBD1. J was trimmed by 1 base and V by 4 bases; bases with no gene match: 6. CDR3 size: 15 residues. In germline, CDR1 is MNHNS, CDR2 SASEGT.